The rows below give T cell receptor beta chains drawn from one sample of a study of T cells in Graves' hyperthyroidism and ophthalmopathy. TCRdb reanalysed the multiplex PCR reads using MiXCR and keeps one entry per CDR3 protein. Of around 560,000 distinct CDR3 sequences in the sample, around 15% were seen once. Specimen: blood. The source of these receptors is a woman between 18 and 30 years old with Graves' hyperthyroidism. The CDR3 runs from the conserved cysteine through the conserved F or W. Fields, in order: J gene, clone size, D gene, V gene, CDR3 protein, CDR3 DNA. D genes are given only for firm matches. Some rows have no size entry. The others give once, few or many, or a class for an expanded clone.

j_gene: TRBJ2-7
abundance: many
d_gene: .
v_gene: TRBV7-2
CDR3aa: CASSPENEQYF
CDR3nt: TGTGCCAGCAGCCCGGAGAACGAGCAGTACTTC

j_gene: TRBJ1-6
abundance: many
d_gene: TRBD1
v_gene: TRBV7-8
CDR3aa: CASSFRGVRQGNSPLHF
CDR3nt: TGTGCCAGCAGCTTTCGTGGGGTCAGACAGGGGAATTCACCCCTCCACTTT

j_gene: TRBJ2-7
abundance: many
d_gene: TRBD2
v_gene: TRBV12-3/TRBV12-4
CDR3aa: CASSLARGGPYEQYF
CDR3nt: TGTGCCAGCAGTTTAGCGCGGGGGGGGCCCTACGAGCAGTACTTC

j_gene: TRBJ2-4
abundance: many
d_gene: .
v_gene: TRBV6-1
CDR3aa: CASRGDAAKNIQYF
CDR3nt: TGTGCCAGCAGGGGGGACGCCGCCAAAAACATTCAGTACTTC

j_gene: TRBJ2-1
abundance: few
d_gene: TRBD2
v_gene: TRBV20-1
CDR3aa: CSARGGLAGVGEQFF
CDR3nt: TGCAGTGCTAGAGGTGGACTAGCGGGAGTAGGTGAGCAGTTCTTC

j_gene: TRBJ2-3
abundance: many
d_gene: TRBD2
v_gene: TRBV6-1
CDR3aa: CASSHRGLAGSTDTQYF
CDR3nt: TGTGCCAGCAGTCACAGGGGACTAGCGGGAAGCACAGATACGCAGTATTTT

j_gene: TRBJ1-5
abundance: few
d_gene: .
v_gene: TRBV5-6
CDR3aa: CASSLLKENQPQHF
CDR3nt: TGCGCCAGCAGCTTGTTAAAGGAAAATCAGCCCCAGCATTTT

j_gene: TRBJ1-1
abundance: many
d_gene: .
v_gene: TRBV5-1
CDR3aa: CASSPQTGRRDTEAFF
CDR3nt: TGCGCCAGCAGCCCCCAGACTGGACGTCGGGACACTGAAGCTTTCTTT

j_gene: TRBJ1-2
abundance: many
d_gene: TRBD1
v_gene: TRBV28
CDR3aa: CASRIGTAYGYTF
CDR3nt: TGTGCCAGCAGAATAGGGACAGCCTATGGCTACACCTTC

j_gene: TRBJ1-4
abundance: .
d_gene: .
v_gene: TRBV4-3
CDR3aa: CASNRGANLGTNEKLFF
CDR3nt: TGCGCCAGCAATCGGGGGGCGAATCTGGGGACTAATGAAAAACTGTTTTTT

j_gene: TRBJ2-5
abundance: many
d_gene: .
v_gene: TRBV2
CDR3aa: CASSRQPETQYF
CDR3nt: TGTGCCAGCAGTAGACAGCCAGAGACCCAGTACTTC

j_gene: TRBJ2-2
abundance: few
d_gene: .
v_gene: TRBV12-3/TRBV12-4
CDR3aa: CASSLGAGVGTGELFF
CDR3nt: TGTGCCAGCAGTTTGGGGGCGGGAGTAGGGACCGGGGAGCTGTTTTTT

j_gene: TRBJ2-1
abundance: .
d_gene: TRBD2
v_gene: TRBV2
CDR3aa: CASKPGLVYNEQFF
CDR3nt: TGTGCCAGCAAACCGGGACTAGTCTACAATGAGCAGTTCTTC